This T cell receptor (beta chain) was identified during a study of blood T cell repertoires in COVID-19. Profiled with immunoSEQ multiplex PCR; TCRdb holds only in-frame clones, not every one. The top ten hold roughly 2% of the sample, which has fewer than 350,000 clones, roughly 85% seen once. Trimming removed 3 bases from V and 0 bases from J; junction bases left unmatched: 7. The CDR3 length is 17 residues. CDR1 MRHNA and CDR2 SNTAGT come from the germline V gene. This clonotype originated in a man aged 30-40 years who had recovered from COVID-19. V gene TRBV6-4 combines with J gene TRBJ2-1, with 8 bases matching TRBD2. The sequenced sample was PBMCs or T cells enriched from blood (not recorded which). The DNA for the CDR3 is TGTGCCAGCAGTGAGGGTAGCGGGGCAAGCTCCTACAATGAGCAGTTCTTC. As protein: CASSEGSGASSYNEQFF.